This T cell receptor beta chain was observed in a study of T-cell memory formation after mild COVID-19. TCRdb ran MiXCR on the 5' RACE reads and lists one entry per CDR3 protein. The table shows 250,000 to 300,000 distinct CDR3 sequences, with about 16% occurring only once. Details on this clonotype: Its antigen is unknown.

General study points: The CD4+ clones that contracted clustered mainly within CM and EM, and the CD8+ clones concentrated in EMRA. CD4/CD8 balance held among clones contracting day 15 to 85, and later expanders leaned CD4+. What remained unconfirmed was the SARS-CoV-2 specificity of second-wave clones peaking on day 37.

The receptor was isolated from a man between 18 and 29 years old who had mild COVID-19 (a few samples of this study predate the infection). Cell type and time point are not known. The specimen sequenced was PBMCs or a T cell subset sorted from them (not recorded which).

The CDR3 region has the DNA TGCAGTGCTAGAAACCTAGCGGAAAACATTCAGTACTTC. This sequence encodes CSARNLAENIQYF. This chain links TRBV20-1 with TRBJ2-4; TRBD2 matches at 7 bases. In germline, CDR1 is DFQATT, CDR2 SNEGSKA (reference sequence). The CDR3 extends over 13 amino acids. V trimming: 2 bases; J trimming: 5 bases; junction bases outside the gene matches: 3.